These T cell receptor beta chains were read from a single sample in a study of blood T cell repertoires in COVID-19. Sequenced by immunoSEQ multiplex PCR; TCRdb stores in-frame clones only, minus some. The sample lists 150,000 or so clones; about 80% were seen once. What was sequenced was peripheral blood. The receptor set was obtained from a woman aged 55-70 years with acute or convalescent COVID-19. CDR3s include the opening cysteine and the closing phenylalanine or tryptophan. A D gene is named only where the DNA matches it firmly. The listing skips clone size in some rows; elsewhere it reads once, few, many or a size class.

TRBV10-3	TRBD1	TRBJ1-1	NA	TGTGCCAGCCTGGGACAGAGTTACACTGAAGCTTTCTTT	CASLGQSYTEAFF
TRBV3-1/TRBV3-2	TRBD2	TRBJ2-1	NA	TGTGCCAGCAGCCCCAGGGACGGGAGGGGTCAAAACAATGAGCAGTTCTTC	CASSPRDGRGQNNEQFF
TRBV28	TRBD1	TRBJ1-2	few	TGTGCCAGCAGTTTCCCAGGGGGCAATGACTATGGCTACACCTTC	CASSFPGGNDYGYTF
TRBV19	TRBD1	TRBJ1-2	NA	TGTGCCAGTAGAGCGACAGGGGAACCCCTTGGAGGCTACACCTTC	CASRATGEPLGGYTF
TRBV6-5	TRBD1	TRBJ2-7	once	TGTGCCAGCAGTTACAGAGGGACAGGGGTTGACGAGCAGTACTTC	CASSYRGTGVDEQYF
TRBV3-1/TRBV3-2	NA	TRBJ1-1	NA	TGTGCCAGCAGATACCTCAGGGGCACTGAAGCTTTCTTT	CASRYLRGTEAFF
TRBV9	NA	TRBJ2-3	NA	TGTGCCAGCAGCGTAGCGACGGGTGATACGCAGTATTTT	CASSVATGDTQYF
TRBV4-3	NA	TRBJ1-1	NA	TGCGCCAGCAGCCAAGAGTTGGCAGAGGGAGCTTTCTTT	CASSQELAEGAFF
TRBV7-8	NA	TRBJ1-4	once	TGTGCCAGCAGCTTAGGTTCAGTTTTTAATGAAAAACTGTTTTTT	CASSLGSVFNEKLFF
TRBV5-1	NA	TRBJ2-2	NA	TGCGCCAGCAGCTTGTACACAACCACCGGGGAGCTGTTTTTT	CASSLYTTTGELFF
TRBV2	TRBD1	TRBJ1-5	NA	TGTGCCAGCAGTTTACGGGACAGGGGTACTCAGCCCCAGCATTTT	CASSLRDRGTQPQHF
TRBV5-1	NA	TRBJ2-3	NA	TGCGCCAGCAGCTCTGGTGGCTTCAGCACAGATACGCAGTATTTT	CASSSGGFSTDTQYF
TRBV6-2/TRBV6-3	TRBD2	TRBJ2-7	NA	TGTGCCAGCAGTTACGGTGCGACTAGCGTGTACGAGCAGTACTTC	CASSYGATSVYEQYF
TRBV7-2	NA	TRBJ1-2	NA	TGTGCCAGCAGCTTTTCGGCAGGGTATGAGCGGGGCTATGGCTACACCTTC	CASSFSAGYERGYGYTF
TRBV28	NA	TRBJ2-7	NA	TGTGCCAGCATCCCGGGGACTCTAACCTACGAGCAGTACTTC	CASIPGTLTYEQYF
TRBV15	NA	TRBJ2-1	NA	TGTGCCACCAGCATGCCCCTTGGGGGGAAACGTAGCGATGAGCAGTTCTTC	CATSMPLGGKRSDEQFF
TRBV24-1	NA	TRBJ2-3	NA	TGTGCCACCAGTGATTTTCGACAGACTAGCACAGATACGCAGTATTTT	CATSDFRQTSTDTQYF
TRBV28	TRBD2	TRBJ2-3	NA	TGTGCCAGCAGCCTAGCGGGAGTTGGTACAGATACGCAGTATTTT	CASSLAGVGTDTQYF
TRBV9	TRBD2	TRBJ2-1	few	TGTGCCAGCAGCCTCCGCGAGGGGGTCGGGAGGGCCAGTGGTAAGGAGCAGTTCTTC	CASSLREGVGRASGKEQFF
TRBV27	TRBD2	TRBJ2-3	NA	TGTGCCAGCACCAGCGGGAGTCAATCAGATACGCAGTATTTT	CASTSGSQSDTQYF
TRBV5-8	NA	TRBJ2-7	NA	TGTGCCAGCAGTCCGCACAGGGTCCATCCATACGAGCAGTACTTC	CASSPHRVHPYEQYF
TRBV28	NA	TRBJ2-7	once	TGTGCCAGCAGACTCCACGGGGGACTTTACGAGCAGTACTTC	CASRLHGGLYEQYF
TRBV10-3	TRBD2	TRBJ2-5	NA	TGTGCCATCAGTCTCGGGACTAGCGGCCCCCAAGAGACCCAGTACTTC	CAISLGTSGPQETQYF
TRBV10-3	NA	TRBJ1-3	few	NA	CAISTSDTATNTIYF
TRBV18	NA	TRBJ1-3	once	TGTGCCAGCTCATCCGGACAGCTCACTGGAAACACCATATATTTT	CASSSGQLTGNTIYF
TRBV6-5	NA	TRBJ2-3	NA	TGTGCCACCCACCTAGCGAGGGGGTATTTT	CATHLARGYF
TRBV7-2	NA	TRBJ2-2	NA	TGTGCCAGCAGCCGGATTGACTACTTCACCGGGGAGCTGTTTTTT	CASSRIDYFTGELFF
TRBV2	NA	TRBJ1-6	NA	TGTGCCAGCTGGGGGGTGTGGAATTCACCCCTCCACTTT	CASWGVWNSPLHF
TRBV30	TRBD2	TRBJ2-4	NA	TGTGCCTGGAGTCGGGGGGTAGTAAACATTCAGTACTTC	CAWSRGVVNIQYF
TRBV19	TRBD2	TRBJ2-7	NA	TGTGCCAGTAGTAATCTGGCGGGAGGGCGGTACGAGCAGTACTTC	CASSNLAGGRYEQYF
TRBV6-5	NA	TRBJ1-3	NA	TGTGCCAGCAGTTACGAGGGCACTGGAAACACCATATATTTT	CASSYEGTGNTIYF
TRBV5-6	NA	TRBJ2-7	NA	TGTGCCAGCAGCTCCCCCGAGTTCTCCTACGAGCAGTACTTC	CASSSPEFSYEQYF
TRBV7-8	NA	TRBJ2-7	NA	TGTGCCAGCAGCGCTTGGTCATCACTAGACGAGCAGTACTTC	CASSAWSSLDEQYF
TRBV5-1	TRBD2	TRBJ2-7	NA	TGCGCCAGCAGCGAGGGACTAGCGGCCTCCTACGAGCAGTACTTC	CASSEGLAASYEQYF
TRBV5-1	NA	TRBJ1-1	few	TGCGCCAGCAGTCGGTCCCCCCAAGACACTGAAGCTTTCTTT	CASSRSPQDTEAFF
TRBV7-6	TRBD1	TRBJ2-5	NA	TGTGCCAGCAGCTTAGGGACAGGGCAGAGAGAGACCCAGTACTTC	CASSLGTGQRETQYF
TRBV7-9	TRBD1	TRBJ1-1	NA	TGTGCCAGCGGGACAGCTAAAGAAGCTTTCTTT	CASGTAKEAFF
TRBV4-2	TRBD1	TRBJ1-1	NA	TGTGCCAGCAGCCCGAAGTTGGAGGTTGGGACAGGGGGGAACACTGAAGCTTTCTTT	CASSPKLEVGTGGNTEAFF
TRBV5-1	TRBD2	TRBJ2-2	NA	TGCGCCAGCAGCTTAAGCGGGAGTAGGGCCGGGGAGCTGTTTTTT	CASSLSGSRAGELFF
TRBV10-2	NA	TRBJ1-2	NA	TGCGCCAGCAGTGAGTTGGCTGGGACCGGGAGGTTTTATGGCTACACCTTC	CASSELAGTGRFYGYTF
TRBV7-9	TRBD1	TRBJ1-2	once	TGTGCCAGCAGCCCAGGGACAGGCCATGGCTACACCTTC	CASSPGTGHGYTF
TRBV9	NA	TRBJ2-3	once	TGTGCCAGCAGCGTAATGCGGGGGCCCATACCTACAGATACGCAGTATTTT	CASSVMRGPIPTDTQYF
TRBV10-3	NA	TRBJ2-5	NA	TGTGCCATCAGTTGGAAGGGGCAAGAGACCCAGTACTTC	CAISWKGQETQYF
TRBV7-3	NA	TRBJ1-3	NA	TGTGCCAGCAGCTTAAGCGGCAGCTCTGGAAACACCATATATTTT	CASSLSGSSGNTIYF
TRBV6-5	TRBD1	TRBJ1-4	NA	TGTGCCAGCAGCGTTACCGGGACAGGGGATGAAAAACTGTTTTTT	CASSVTGTGDEKLFF
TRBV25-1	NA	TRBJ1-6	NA	TGTGCCAGCAGTGAACTGTATAATTCACCCCTCCACTTT	CASSELYNSPLHF
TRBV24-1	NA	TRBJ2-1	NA	TGTGCCACAGCCGGGACTGGGTACAATGAGCAGTTCTTC	CATAGTGYNEQFF
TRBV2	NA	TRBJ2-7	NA	TGTGCCAGCAGGGCGGCTTCGAGCTACGAGCAGTACTTC	CASRAASSYEQYF
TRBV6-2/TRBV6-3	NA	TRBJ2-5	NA	TGTGCCAGCAGTTCGCGAGAGACCCAGTACTTC	CASSSRETQYF
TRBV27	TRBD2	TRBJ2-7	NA	TGTGCCAGCAGTTCCCCCAGAAGCGGGAGTATCTCCTACGAGCAGTACTTC	CASSSPRSGSISYEQYF
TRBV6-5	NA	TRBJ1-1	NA	TGTGCCAGCAGACCTAGGCCTCGGAACACTGAAGCTTTCTTT	CASRPRPRNTEAFF
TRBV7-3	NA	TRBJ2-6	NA	TGTGCCAGCAGCTTTTTTAGGAGCTCTGGGGCCAACGTCCTGACTTTC	CASSFFRSSGANVLTF
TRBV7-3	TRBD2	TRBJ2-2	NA	TGTGCCAGCAGCAAGCGGGAGGGGGCCACCGGGGAGCTGTTTTTT	CASSKREGATGELFF
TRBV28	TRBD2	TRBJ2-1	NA	TGTGCCAGCAGTTTACTAGCGGGAGGGCCTATTGAGCAGTTCTTC	CASSLLAGGPIEQFF
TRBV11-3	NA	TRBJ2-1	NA	TGTGCCAGCAGCTTACCTTCTACAGGATCAGCTGAGCAGTTCTTC	CASSLPSTGSAEQFF
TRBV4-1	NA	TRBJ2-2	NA	TGCGCCAGCAGCCAAGTTCAGTCTCCCGGGGAGCTGTTTTTT	CASSQVQSPGELFF
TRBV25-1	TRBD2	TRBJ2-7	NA	TGTGCCAGCAGTGATCTATCCCTCCGGGACTACTTATACTTC	CASSDLSLRDYLYF
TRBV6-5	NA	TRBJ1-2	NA	TGTGCCAGCAGTTACTCGGGCCGTAACTATGGCTACACCTTC	CASSYSGRNYGYTF
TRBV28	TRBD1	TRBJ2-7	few	TGTGCCTCAGGGGGCAGCGAGCAGTACTTC	CASGGSEQYF
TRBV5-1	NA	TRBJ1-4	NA	TGCGCCAGCAGCTCCGTAGGGAGCGGTGAAAAACTGTTTTTT	CASSSVGSGEKLFF